Given below is one T cell receptor beta chain in context. Its specificity is unknown. Primers: 60 Vbeta forward and 13 Jbeta reverse. Profiled with immunoSEQ multiplex PCR; TCRdb holds only in-frame clones, not every one. The sample holds hundreds of thousands of clones; roughly 79% are singletons and the top ten take approximately 0.5%. The CDR3 contains 15 residues. V dropped 3 bases and J dropped 0; count of bases not matched to a gene: 1. The germline gives CDR1 SGDLS, CDR2 YYNGEE. This specimen comes from a study of cytomegalovirus exposure and HLA in healthy donors. Findings of the study overall: V- and J-gene trimming of TCR beta was linked (in a later analysis) to a missense DCLRE1C variant. In a later analysis, 16,951 TCR beta sequences were associated with HLA alleles at 0.05 false discovery rate.

Sequenced material: PBMCs. The TCR sequence derives from a woman aged 40-49 years in good health and CMV-seronegative. V is TRBV9 and J is TRBJ2-1; 9 bases align to TRBD1. This chain's CDR3 is CASSGQGGSYNEQFF. The CDR3 bases are TGTGCCAGCAGCGGACAGGGGGGCTCCTACAATGAGCAGTTCTTC. The full variable domain, in which reference TRBV9 and TRBJ2-1 provide the parts outside the CDR3, is DSGVTQTPKHLITATGQRVTLRCSPRSGDLSVYWYQQSLDQGLQFLIQYYNGEERAKGNILERFSAQQFPDLHSELNLSSLELGDSALYFCASSGQGGSYNEQFFGPGTRLTVL.